This is a list of T cell receptor beta chains from one sample in a study of cytomegalovirus exposure and HLA in healthy donors. Here immunoSEQ multiplex PCR was the method, and the copy in TCRdb shows in-frame clones only, minus some. The sample shows 150,000 to 200,000 clones, over 70% of them seen only once. Sequenced sample: PBMCs. The receptor set was obtained from a man younger than 45 in good health and CMV-seropositive. The CDR3 runs from the conserved cysteine through the conserved F or W. Fields, in order: J gene, D gene, clone size, V gene, CDR3 DNA, CDR3 protein. D genes are given only for firm matches. A clone size is listed for some rows: how often the clone was seen (once, few, many), or a class if it is expanded.

TRBJ2-5 | TRBD1 | . | TRBV28 | TGTGCCAGCAGTTCCCGGACAGGGGGCAGGGAGACCCAGTACTTC | CASSSRTGGRETQYF
TRBJ2-2 | . | . | TRBV4-1 | TGCGCCAGCAGCCAAGGACTGACGTTGGTAGAGCTGTTTTTT | CASSQGLTLVELFF
TRBJ2-1 | . | once | TRBV7-3 | TGTGCCAGCAGCTTAGGGGCGCGGGGAGGAGTAAGCTCCTACAATGAGCAGTTCTTC | CASSLGARGGVSSYNEQFF
TRBJ2-4 | TRBD2 | . | TRBV6-5 | TGTGCCAGCAGTAGCGGGACTAGCGGTCCCAACATTCAGTACTTC | CASSSGTSGPNIQYF
TRBJ1-5 | TRBD1 | . | TRBV4-3 | TGCGCCAGCAGCCACGACAGGGGTACCAATCAGCCCCAGCATTTT | CASSHDRGTNQPQHF
TRBJ2-7 | . | . | TRBV6-1 | TGTGCCAGCGCCACCCAGGGGTGGGCCTACGAGCAGTACTTC | CASATQGWAYEQYF
TRBJ2-5 | . | . | TRBV12-1 | TGTGCCAGCAGCTGTCCGACGGGACAGCCTACACAGACCCAGTACTTC | CASSCPTGQPTQTQYF
TRBJ2-2 | TRBD2 | . | TRBV11-3 | TGTGCCAGCAGTATCGCCAGCGGGAGTGAGACCGGGGAGCTGTTTTTT | CASSIASGSETGELFF
TRBJ2-1 | . | . | TRBV4-2 | TGTGCCAGCAGCCAAGATTGGAGTATTAGAGGGAGCTCCTACAATGAGCAGTTCTTC | CASSQDWSIRGSSYNEQFF
TRBJ1-1 | . | . | TRBV6-6 | TGTGCCAGCAATCCCGGGTTGAACACTGAAGCTTTCTTT | CASNPGLNTEAFF
TRBJ2-7 | . | . | TRBV7-8 | TGTGCCAGCAGCTGGAATCCCCAGGGCGTCGTTTCCTACGAGCAGTACTTC | CASSWNPQGVVSYEQYF
TRBJ1-3 | . | . | TRBV9 | TGTGCCAGCAGCGTCCGGGATGAAGGAGGAAACACCATATATTTT | CASSVRDEGGNTIYF
TRBJ2-7 | . | . | TRBV6-7 | TGTGCCGCAGGGAGGGGGACCTACGAGCAGTACTTC | CAAGRGTYEQYF
TRBJ2-1 | . | . | TRBV29-1 | TGCAGCGCATGGAGGAGGGCCACTGAGCAGTTCTTC | CSAWRRATEQFF
TRBJ2-3 | TRBD2 | . | TRBV6-1 | TGTGCCAGCAACGCGGGACTACGCACAGATACGCAGTATTTT | CASNAGLRTDTQYF
TRBJ1-4 | . | . | TRBV7-9 | TGTTCCAGCAGCTGGAGCGGGAGCCGGCGGAGACCTAATGAAAAACTGTTTTTT | CSSSWSGSRRRPNEKLFF
TRBJ2-1 | . | . | TRBV27 | TGTGCCAGCAGGACCGTGGGGACTGCCAGCTCCTACAATGAGCAGTTCTTC | CASRTVGTASSYNEQFF
TRBJ1-5 | . | . | TRBV30 | TGTGCCTGGAGTCCTGGCGGCCCCAGGGTGCCCCAGCATTTT | CAWSPGGPRVPQHF
TRBJ2-2 | TRBD2 | . | TRBV5-1 | TGCGCCAGCAGCCAAGGACTAGCGGCGAACACCGGGGAGCTGTTTTTT | CASSQGLAANTGELFF
TRBJ2-7 | TRBD2 | . | TRBV5-1 | TGCGCCAGCAGCCTACTACCCGGGACTAGTATAGGTTACGAGCAGTACTTC | CASSLLPGTSIGYEQYF
TRBJ2-7 | TRBD1 | . | TRBV19 | TGTGCCAGTAGCCCGGACAGGGGAGGCGAGCAGTACTTC | CASSPDRGGEQYF
TRBJ1-6 | . | . | TRBV11-3 | TGTGCCAGCAGCTTAGCAGGGAACTATTCACCCCTCCACTTT | CASSLAGNYSPLHF
TRBJ1-5 | TRBD1 | . | TRBV7-9 | TGTTCCAGCAGCTTTACCGGGACAGGGGGCTGGAATCAGCCCCAGCATTTT | CSSSFTGTGGWNQPQHF
TRBJ2-1 | . | . | TRBV7-9 | TGTGCCAGCAGCTTAGAGAGGTATGAGGACAATGAGCAGTTCTTC | CASSLERYEDNEQFF
TRBJ1-2 | . | . | TRBV4-3 | TGCGCCAGCAGCCAAGTATTAGGGGGAGCCTATGGCTACACCTTC | CASSQVLGGAYGYTF